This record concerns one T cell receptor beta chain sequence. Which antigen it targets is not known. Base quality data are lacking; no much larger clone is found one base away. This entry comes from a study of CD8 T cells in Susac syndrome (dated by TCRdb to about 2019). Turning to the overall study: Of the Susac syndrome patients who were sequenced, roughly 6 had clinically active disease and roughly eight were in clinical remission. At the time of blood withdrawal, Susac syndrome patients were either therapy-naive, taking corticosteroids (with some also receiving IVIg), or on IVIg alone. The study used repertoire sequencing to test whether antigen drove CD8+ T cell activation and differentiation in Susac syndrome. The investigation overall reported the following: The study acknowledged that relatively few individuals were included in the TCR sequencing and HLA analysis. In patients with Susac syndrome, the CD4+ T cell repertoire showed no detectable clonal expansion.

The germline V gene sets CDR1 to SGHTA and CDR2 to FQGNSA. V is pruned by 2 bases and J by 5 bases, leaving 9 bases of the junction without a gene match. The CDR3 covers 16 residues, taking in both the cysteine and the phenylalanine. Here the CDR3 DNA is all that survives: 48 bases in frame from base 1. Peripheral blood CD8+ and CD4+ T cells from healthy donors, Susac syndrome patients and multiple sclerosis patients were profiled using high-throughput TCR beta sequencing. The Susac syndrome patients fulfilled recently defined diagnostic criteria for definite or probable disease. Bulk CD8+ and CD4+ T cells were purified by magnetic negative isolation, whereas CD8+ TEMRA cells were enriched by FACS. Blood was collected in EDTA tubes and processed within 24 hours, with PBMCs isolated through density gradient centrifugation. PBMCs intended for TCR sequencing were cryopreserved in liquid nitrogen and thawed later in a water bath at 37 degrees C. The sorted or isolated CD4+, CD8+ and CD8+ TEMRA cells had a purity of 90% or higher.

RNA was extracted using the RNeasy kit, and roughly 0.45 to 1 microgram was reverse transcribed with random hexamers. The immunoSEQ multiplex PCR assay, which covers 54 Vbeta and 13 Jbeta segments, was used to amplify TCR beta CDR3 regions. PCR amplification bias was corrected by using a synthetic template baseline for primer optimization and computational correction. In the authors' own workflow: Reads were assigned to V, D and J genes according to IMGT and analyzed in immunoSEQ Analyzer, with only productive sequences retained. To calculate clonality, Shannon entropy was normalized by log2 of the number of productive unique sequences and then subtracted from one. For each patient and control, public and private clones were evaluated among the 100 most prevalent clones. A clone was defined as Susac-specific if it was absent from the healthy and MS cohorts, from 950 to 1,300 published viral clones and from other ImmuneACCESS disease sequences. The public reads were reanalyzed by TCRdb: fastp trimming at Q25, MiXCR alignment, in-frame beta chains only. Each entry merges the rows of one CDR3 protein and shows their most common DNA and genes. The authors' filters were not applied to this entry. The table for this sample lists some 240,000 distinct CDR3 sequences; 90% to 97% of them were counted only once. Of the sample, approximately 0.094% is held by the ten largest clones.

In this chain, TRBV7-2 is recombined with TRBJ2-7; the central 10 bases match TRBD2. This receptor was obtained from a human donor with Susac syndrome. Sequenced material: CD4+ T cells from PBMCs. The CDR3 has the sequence CASSLRLAGVAHEQYF. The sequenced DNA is TGTGCCAGCAGCTTACGGCTAGCGGGAGTAGCCCACGAGCAGTACTTC.